This entry lists 28 T cell receptor beta chains sequenced from one sample in a study of blood T cell repertoires in COVID-19. Produced via immunoSEQ multiplex PCR; TCRdb's table is partial and in-frame only. Here the sample spans 150,000 to 200,000 clones, roughly 80% being singletons. Sequencing was performed on PBMCs or T cells enriched from blood (not recorded which). These receptors were obtained from a man aged 40-55 years who had recovered from COVID-19.

The chain carries TRBV19 and TRBJ1-5; perhaps TRBD1 as D (5 bases). The CDR3 contains 14 residues. CDR1 and CDR2 (germline): LNHDA, SQIVND (reference sequence). V was trimmed by 7 bases and J by 4 bases, leaving 14 bases between them. The CDR3 nucleotides read TGTGCCAGTACCGTAAAGGGGTTTAATCAGCCCCAGCATTTT. It yields the protein CASTVKGFNQPQHF.

V is TRBV28 and J is TRBJ2-7, with D possibly being TRBD1 (5 bases). V was cut by 6 bases and J by 4 bases, with 10 bases left in between. Looked up from germline, CDR1 is MDHEN and CDR2 is SYDVKM. The CDR3 covers 12 residues. In DNA form, the CDR3 reads TGTGCCAGCAGATTCGACAGATACGAGCAGTACTTC. Translation: CASRFDRYEQYF.

The rearrangement joins TRBV7-8 to TRBJ1-6, with 7 bases that match TRBD1. Losses at the gene ends were 5 bases for V and 4 bases for J; bases not matched to a gene: 8. The CDR3 covers 16 residues. Germline loops: CDR1 SGHVS, CDR2 FQNEAQ. CDR3 bases: TGTGCCAGCAGCACGTACCGGGACAGTTATAATTCACCCCTCCACTTT. As protein: CASSTYRDSYNSPLHF.

This clone was seen only once. The chain employs TRBV29-1 and TRBJ2-3; maybe TRBD1 (5 bases). CDR3 length: 14 residues. Germline assignment: CDR1 SQVTM and CDR2 ANQGSEA. The V gene lost 3 bases and the J gene lost 1 base, with 11 bases spanning the gap. The CDR3 is CSVDNPQGTDTQYF. The CDR3 DNA follows: TGCAGCGTTGACAACCCACAGGGCACAGATACGCAGTATTTT.

The chain combines TRBV18 with TRBJ1-3; tentative D call: TRBD1 (5 bases). Germline V gene data show CDR1 as KGHSH and CDR2 as LQKENI. The CDR3 runs to 13 residues. Trimming left V 2 bases short and J 8 bases short, with 10 bases between. CDR3 coding DNA: TGTGCCAGCTCACCAAACGGAGGGGACACCATATATTTT. It translates to CASSPNGGDTIYF.

Turning to this clone: Additional DNA sequences in this sample encode the identical CDR3. This chain uses TRBV6-5 with TRBJ1-2; possible D gene TRBD1, 5 bases. This CDR3 contains 13 residues. CDR1 MNHEY and CDR2 SVGAGI come from the germline V gene. Deletions cut 2 bases from V and 1 base from J, with 5 bases between. CDR3 region: CASSYDSNYGYTF. CDR3 sequence (DNA): TGTGCCAGCAGTTACGACAGTAACTATGGCTACACCTTC.

Here the CDR3 reads CASSQETADYSGNTIYF. The CDR3 DNA follows: TGCGCCAGCAGCCAAGAAACTGCGGATTACTCTGGAAACACCATATATTTT. V is TRBV4-1 and J is TRBJ1-3; no firm D call. The V gene's germline CDR1 is MGHRA and CDR2 YSYEKL. The CDR3 runs 17 residues. The V gene lost 0 bases and the J gene lost 0 bases, with 12 bases spanning the gap.

This clone was seen a few times. Different DNA sequences within this sample yield the same CDR3. The J gene is TRBJ2-7, the V gene TRBV5-1; 10 bases line up with TRBD1. The CDR3 extends over 14 amino acids. Germline V gene data show CDR1 as SGHRS and CDR2 as YFSETQ. J was trimmed by 4 bases and V by 2 bases; bases with no gene match: 3. CDR3 protein: CASSFRQGAYEQYF. CDR3 nucleotides: TGCGCCAGCAGCTTTAGACAGGGGGCTTACGAGCAGTACTTC.

The rearrangement links TRBV29-1 to TRBJ1-3; possible D gene TRBD1, 5 bases. There are 16 residues in the CDR3. Germline CDR1 reads SQVTM; CDR2 reads ANQGSEA. Trimming stripped 6 bases from V and 2 bases from J, with 20 bases between. The CDR3 reads CSVAGTLSLTGNTIYF. In DNA form, the CDR3 reads TGCAGCGTCGCCGGGACTCTCTCTCTTACTGGAAACACCATATATTTT.

This sequence joins TRBV12-5 and TRBJ2-3; TRBD1 matches at 8 bases. The V gene's germline CDR1 is LGHNT and CDR2 FRNRAP. The length of the CDR3 is 16 residues. V lost 2 bases, J lost 5 bases, and 9 bases stayed unmatched. The CDR3 here is CASGLTNGQGGDTQYF. The CDR3, as DNA: TGTGCTAGTGGTTTGACGAACGGACAGGGTGGAGATACGCAGTATTTT. Complete variable domain (other parts from reference TRBV12-5 and TRBJ2-3): DARVTQTPRHKVTEMGQEVTMRCQPILGHNTVFWYRQTMMQGLELLAYFRNRAPLDDSGMPKDRFSAEMPDATLATLKIQPSEPRDSAVYFCASGLTNGQGGDTQYFGPGTRLTVL.

This chain uses TRBV30 with TRBJ1-4; D possibly corresponds to TRBD1 (6 bases). Trimming shortened V by 0 bases and J by 8 bases, and 16 bases separated the two germline ends. This CDR3 is 15 amino acids long. CDR1 and CDR2 (germline): GTSNPN, SVGIG (reference sequence). Written as DNA, the CDR3 is TGTGCCTGGAGTGTCGAAAGGGGGGGGTTCGAAAAACTGTTTTTT. It translates to CAWSVERGGFEKLFF.

This chain links TRBV7-9 with TRBJ1-5, with D unresolved. This CDR3 is 13 amino acids long. V dropped 4 bases and J dropped 7 bases, with 11 bases sitting between them. Germline V gene data show CDR1 as SEHNR and CDR2 as FQNEAQ (reference sequence). DNA for the CDR3: TGTGCCAGCAGCTCGTTTGGGCAACAGCCCCAGCATTTT. Translated, it gives CASSSFGQQPQHF.

The chain uses TRBV7-2 and TRBJ1-1; 7 bases agree with TRBD1. Trimming at V came to 5 bases and at J to 0 bases, leaving 3 bases not matched to a gene. CDR1 SGHTA and CDR2 FQGNSA come from the germline V gene. This CDR3 spans 14 amino acids. The CDR3 here is CASSPQGVNTEAFF. The DNA of the CDR3 is TGTGCCAGCAGCCCGCAGGGGGTGAACACTGAAGCTTTCTTT.

This clone is a singleton in its sample. The V call is TRBV5-6, the J call TRBJ1-1; 7 bases are shared with TRBD1. The CDR3 is 15 amino acids. V shed 0 bases, J shed 5 bases, and the junction held 7 bases outside the gene matches. In germline, CDR1 is SGHDT, CDR2 YYEEEE. The CDR3 here is CASSLVDRVGTEAFF. In DNA form, the CDR3 reads TGTGCCAGCAGCTTGGTCGACAGGGTGGGGACTGAAGCTTTCTTT.

J is TRBJ1-1 and V is TRBV29-1; TRBD1 aligns across 11 bases. V lost 5 bases to trimming and J lost 1 base; unmatched junction nucleotides: 3. The CDR3 consists of 14 residues. Germline values: CDR1 SQVTM, CDR2 ANQGSEA. The CDR3 DNA is TGCAGCGTTACCGGGACAGGGGGGAACACTGAAGCTTTCTTT. Encoded protein: CSVTGTGGNTEAFF.

The chain uses TRBV5-4 and TRBJ1-4; unclear D gene. Germline-derived CDR1 and CDR2 are SGHNT and YYREEE (reference sequence). V was pared by 0 bases and J by 8 bases, with 14 bases between. This CDR3 region has 15 residues. This CDR3 reads CASSLAGNSPEKLFF. The CDR3 DNA reads as TGTGCCAGCAGCTTGGCCGGTAACAGCCCCGAAAAACTGTTTTTT.

The J gene is TRBJ2-3, the V gene TRBV4-1; perhaps TRBD1 as D (6 bases). This CDR3 is built from 16 residues. CDR1 and CDR2 from the germline V gene are MGHRA and YSYEKL. The V end was cut by 4 bases, the J end by 12 bases, with 26 bases between. CDR3: CASSPASAGTMFGQYF. In nucleotides, the CDR3 is TGCGCCAGCAGCCCGGCCTCAGCCGGGACAATGTTTGGCCAGTATTTT.

The chain is built from TRBV6-5 and TRBJ2-3; D perhaps matches TRBD2 (5 bases). Trimming stripped 11 bases from V and 3 bases from J, with 15 bases between. CDR3 length: 13 residues. Germline lookup yields CDR1 MNHEY and CDR2 SVGAGI. The CDR3 sequence is CAAYAGETDTQYF. For the CDR3, the DNA is TGTGCCGCATATGCCGGGGAAACAGATACGCAGTATTTT.

The chain is built from TRBV2 and TRBJ2-7, with D possibly being TRBD1 (6 bases). The CDR3 runs 14 residues. Deletions cut 6 bases from V and 4 bases from J, with 16 bases between. Germline CDR1 and CDR2: SNHLY and FYNNEI. In nucleotides, the CDR3 is TGTGCCAGCAGAGCCGGGACACGAACTTACGAGCAGTACTTC. Protein: CASRAGTRTYEQYF.

This clone was observed a single time. The chain combines TRBV5-4 with TRBJ2-3, with TRBD2 as a possible D gene (6 bases). The germline gives CDR1 SGHNT, CDR2 YYREEE (reference sequence). This CDR3 spans 15 amino acids. The V end lost 5 bases, the J end lost 0 bases, and 13 bases lay between the germline ends. The CDR3 nucleotides are TGTGCCAGCAGTCCACGGGGGACTAGCACAGATACGCAGTATTTT. Translation: CASSPRGTSTDTQYF.

This chain links TRBV3-1 (or the pseudogene TRBV3-2) with TRBJ2-1, with TRBD2 identical over 8 bases. Unmatched junction bases numbered 11, after V lost 0 bases and J lost 4 bases. Per the germline V gene, CDR1 is LGHDT and CDR2 is YNNKEL (reference sequence). The CDR3 loop spans 18 amino acids. CDR3: CASSQDLVGGGLYNEQFF. CDR3 in DNA: TGTGCCAGCAGCCAAGATCTTGTTGGCGGGGGGCTGTACAATGAGCAGTTCTTC.

The chain links TRBV10-3 to TRBJ1-6, with 7 bases fitting TRBD1. Trimming took 4 bases from V and 6 from J; bases not matched to a gene: 6. This CDR3 contains 15 residues. The germline CDR1 and CDR2 sequences are ENHRY and SYGVKD. In DNA, the CDR3 is TGTGCCATCAGTGGTCGGGACAGTATTAATTCACCCCTCCACTTT. As protein: CAISGRDSINSPLHF.

This chain links TRBV4-1 with TRBJ1-1; a weak D match, TRBD1 (5 bases). The V gene's germline CDR1 is MGHRA and CDR2 YSYEKL. The CDR3 has 15 amino acids. The V and J ends lost 0 bases and 3 bases respectively, with 11 bases between them. CDR3 protein: CASSQEDTGYTEAFF. CDR3 sequence (DNA): TGCGCCAGCAGCCAAGAGGACACAGGTTACACTGAAGCTTTCTTT.

This clone occurred a few times. The genes are TRBV7-9 and TRBJ1-1; D might be TRBD1 (5 bases). The CDR3 has 14 residues. The ends were cut back, 7 bases at V and 7 bases at J, with 19 bases in the middle. Germline CDR1 reads SEHNR; CDR2 reads FQNEAQ (reference sequence). This CDR3 is CASKPLGEAGEAFF. The CDR3 DNA reads as TGTGCCAGCAAGCCCTTGGGGGAGGCAGGTGAAGCTTTCTTT.

The chain links TRBV28 to TRBJ1-4, with 7 positions matching TRBD1. The length of the CDR3 is 15 residues. Trimming removed 10 bases from V and 6 bases from J; junction bases left unmatched: 14. Germline V gene lookup returns CDR1 MDHEN and CDR2 SYDVKM. CDR3 coding DNA: TGTGCCACCAAAACAGGGGCCTTCGTCTATGAAAAACTGTTTTTT. It is translated as CATKTGAFVYEKLFF.

This clone was counted between two and nine times. The chain couples TRBV5-1 to TRBJ2-2; 9 bases are a match to TRBD2. Trimming removed 7 bases from V and 1 base from J; junction bases left unmatched: 2. The CDR3 contains 14 residues. The germline gives CDR1 SGHRS, CDR2 YFSETQ. The CDR3 sequence: CASQTSGNTGELFF. The CDR3 DNA reads as TGCGCCAGCCAGACTAGCGGGAACACCGGGGAGCTGTTTTTT.

This chain connects TRBV5-5 to TRBJ2-5, with D possibly being TRBD1 (6 bases). V was cut by 2 bases and J by 3 bases, with 11 bases left in between. Per the germline V gene, CDR1 is SGHKS and CDR2 is YYEKEE (reference sequence). The CDR3 is 14 amino acids. The CDR3 reads CASSLVGGKETQYF. The CDR3 DNA is TGTGCCAGCAGCTTAGTAGGGGGTAAAGAGACCCAGTACTTC.

This rearrangement joins TRBV4-2 to TRBJ2-3, with 7 positions matching TRBD2. Germline loops: CDR1 LGHNA, CDR2 YNFKEQ. Germline trimming cut 6 bases from V and 2 bases from J; bases unmatched to any gene: 2. The CDR3 totals 13 residues. The CDR3 DNA is TGTGCCAGCAGGGGGGGGGACACAGATACGCAGTATTTT. Protein sequence: CASRGGDTDTQYF.